This section outlines one T cell receptor (beta chain) sequence together with its context. Recruited during active infection, patients (from Seattle) were subsequently followed longitudinally. Germline V gene lookup returns CDR1 SGHRS and CDR2 YFSETQ. J gave up 1 base and V 4 bases, and 16 bases lay outside the gene matches. CDR3 length equals 18 residues. In the original workflow: For nucleated cells, counts were estimated from reference gene primer amplification. This table comes from immunoSEQ multiplex PCR, and its TCRdb copy is limited to in-frame clones, with some not included. D and trimming come from the DNA, and the V and J calls and clone size come from that table. Altogether 250,000 to 400,000 clones are present, under 90% being singletons, with the ten largest covering roughly 2.9%. This specimen comes from a study of blood T cell repertoires in COVID-19. Study-level information: Sources were T cells, B-cell-depleted T cells, or PBMCs; the material itself was cDNA or gDNA.

What was sequenced was peripheral blood. This TCR came from a woman in her thirties with COVID-19, enrolled during active disease. The chain joins TRBV5-1 to TRBJ2-5, with 7 bases matching TRBD1. CDR3: CASSRLFTLGQAQETQYF. DNA for the CDR3: TGCGCCAGCAGCCGCCTATTTACTCTTGGACAGGCCCAAGAGACCCAGTACTTC. Drawing the rest from reference TRBV5-1 and TRBJ2-5, the complete variable domain is KAGVTQTPRYLIKTRGQQVTLSCSPISGHRSVSWYQQTPGQGLQFLFEYFSETQRNKGNFPGRFSGRQFSNSRSEMNVSTLELGDSALYLCASSRLFTLGQAQETQYFGPGTRLLVL.